The entry below describes one T cell receptor beta chain. Its antigen remains unidentified. This record comes from a study of post-analysis software for immune sequencing data. Study-level background: The study covered relapsing-remitting, secondary progressive and progressive-relapsing courses of multiple sclerosis.

From germline, CDR1 is SEHNR and CDR2 FQNEAQ (reference sequence). The junction had 12 bases not matched to a gene; V was cut back by 2 bases and J by 5 bases. CDR3 length: 17 residues. Tagging with unique molecular identifiers was a feature of the TCR beta cDNA libraries. Once about 0.95 to 10 million T cells were used, about half a million cDNA molecules resulted. TCRdb independently ran MiXCR on the PCR reads; one entry per CDR3 protein. The data contain 750,000 to 950,000 distinct CDR3 sequences, 46% of them singletons. General study points: Patients carried five TRBV segments more frequently than controls did, and TRBV5-6, TRBV5-1 and TRBV20-1 were among them. Compared with controls, patients showed significantly lower normalized Chao1 diversity. Pronounced co-clustering by F measure was evident among identically batched samples.

The clonotype comes from a girl aged 10 to 17 with multiple sclerosis. J is TRBJ2-5 and V is TRBV7-9, with 9 bases aligning to TRBD2. The sequenced sample consisted of blood. The CDR3 DNA reads TGTGCCAGCAGCTTATTACTAGGTGCGGGAGGGAGCGAGACCCAGTACTTC. Its translation is CASSLLLGAGGSETQYF.